Included here is one TCR beta chain sequence, with context. These data originate in a study of yellow fever vaccine responses in identical twins. CDR3 length: 16 residues. Trimming took 0 bases from V and 8 from J, leaving 16 bases between them. One entry per CDR3 protein, called by TCRdb with MiXCR from the RT-PCR reads. The sample consists of under 30,000 distinct CDR3 sequences, under 80% of them appearing once. The sequenced sample was T cells from blood (PBMCs), unsorted or a sorted subset (not recorded which), obtained before or after yellow fever vaccination (not recorded which). The chain has TRBV23-1 and TRBJ2-2; D ambiguous. TRBV23-1 is identified as an open reading frame with a role that is uncertain. The TCR originated in a woman aged 18 to 35 who received the yellow fever vaccine. CDR3 loop: CASSQSPRKEQGELFF. CDR3 in DNA: TGCGCCAGCAGTCAATCGCCGCGAAAGGAACAGGGGGAGCTGTTTTTT.